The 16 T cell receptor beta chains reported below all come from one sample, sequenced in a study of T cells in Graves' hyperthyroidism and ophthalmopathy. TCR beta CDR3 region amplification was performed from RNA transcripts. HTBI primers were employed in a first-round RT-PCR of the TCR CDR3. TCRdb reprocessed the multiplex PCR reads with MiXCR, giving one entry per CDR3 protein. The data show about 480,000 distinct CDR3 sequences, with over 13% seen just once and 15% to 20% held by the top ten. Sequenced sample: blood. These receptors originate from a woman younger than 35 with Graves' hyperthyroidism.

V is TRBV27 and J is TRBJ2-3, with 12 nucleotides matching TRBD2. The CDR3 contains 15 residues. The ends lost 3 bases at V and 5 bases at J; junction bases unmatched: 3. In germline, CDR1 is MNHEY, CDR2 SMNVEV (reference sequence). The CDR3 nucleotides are TGTGCCAGCAGTTTCACGGGACTAGCGGGAGATACGCAGTATTTT. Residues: CASSFTGLAGDTQYF.

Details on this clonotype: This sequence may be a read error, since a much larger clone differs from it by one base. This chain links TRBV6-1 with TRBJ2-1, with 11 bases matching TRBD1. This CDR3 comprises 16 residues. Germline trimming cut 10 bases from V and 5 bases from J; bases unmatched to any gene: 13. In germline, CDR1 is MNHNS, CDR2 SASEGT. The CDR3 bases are TGTGCCACCCAGCCCTGGGACAGGGGGATGCACAATGAGCAGTTCTTC. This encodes CATQPWDRGMHNEQFF.

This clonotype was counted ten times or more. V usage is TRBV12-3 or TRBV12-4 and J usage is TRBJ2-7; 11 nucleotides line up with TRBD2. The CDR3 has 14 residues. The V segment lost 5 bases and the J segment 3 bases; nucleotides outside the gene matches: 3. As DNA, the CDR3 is TGTGCCAGCAGTGGGACTAGCGGAGTCTACGAGCAGTACTTC. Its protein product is CASSGTSGVYEQYF.

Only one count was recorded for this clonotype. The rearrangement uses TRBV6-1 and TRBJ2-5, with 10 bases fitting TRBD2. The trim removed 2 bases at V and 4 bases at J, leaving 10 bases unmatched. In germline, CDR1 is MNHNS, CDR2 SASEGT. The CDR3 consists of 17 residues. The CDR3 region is CASSELRIAGGLETQYF. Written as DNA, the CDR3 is TGTGCCAGCAGTGAATTACGTATAGCGGGAGGCTTAGAGACCCAGTACTTC.

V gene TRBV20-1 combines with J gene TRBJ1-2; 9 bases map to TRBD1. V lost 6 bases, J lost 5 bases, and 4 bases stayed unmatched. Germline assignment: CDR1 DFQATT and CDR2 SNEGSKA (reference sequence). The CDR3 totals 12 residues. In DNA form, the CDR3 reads TGCAGTGCCGAGGACAGGGGATATGGCTACACCTTC. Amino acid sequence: CSAEDRGYGYTF.

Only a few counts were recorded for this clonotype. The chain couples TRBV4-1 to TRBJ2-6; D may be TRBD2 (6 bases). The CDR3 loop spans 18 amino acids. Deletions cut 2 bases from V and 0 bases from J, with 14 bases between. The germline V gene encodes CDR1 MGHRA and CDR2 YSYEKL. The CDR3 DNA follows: TGCGCCAGCAGCCAATATATGGGGAGGTACTCTGGGGCCAACGTCCTGACTTTC. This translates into CASSQYMGRYSGANVLTF.

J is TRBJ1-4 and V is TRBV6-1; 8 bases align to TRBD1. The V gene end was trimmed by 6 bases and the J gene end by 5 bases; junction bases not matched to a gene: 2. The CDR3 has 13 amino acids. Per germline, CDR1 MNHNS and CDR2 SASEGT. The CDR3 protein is CASRRQGNEKLFF. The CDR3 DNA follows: TGTGCCAGCAGGAGACAGGGGAATGAAAAACTGTTTTTT.

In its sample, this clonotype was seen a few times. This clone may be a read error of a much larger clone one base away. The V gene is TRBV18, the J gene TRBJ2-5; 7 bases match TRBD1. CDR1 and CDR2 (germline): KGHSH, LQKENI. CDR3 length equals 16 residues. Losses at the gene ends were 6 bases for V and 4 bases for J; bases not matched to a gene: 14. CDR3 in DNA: TGTGCCAGCTCGACAACAATAGGGGGCAATGGAGAGACCCAGTACTTC. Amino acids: CASSTTIGGNGETQYF.

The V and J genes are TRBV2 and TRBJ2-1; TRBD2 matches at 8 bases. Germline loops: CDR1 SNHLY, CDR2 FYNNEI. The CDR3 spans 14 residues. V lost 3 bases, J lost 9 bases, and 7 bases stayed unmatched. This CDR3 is CASSETSAWGEQFF. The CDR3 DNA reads TGTGCCAGCAGTGAGACTAGCGCTTGGGGTGAGCAGTTCTTC.

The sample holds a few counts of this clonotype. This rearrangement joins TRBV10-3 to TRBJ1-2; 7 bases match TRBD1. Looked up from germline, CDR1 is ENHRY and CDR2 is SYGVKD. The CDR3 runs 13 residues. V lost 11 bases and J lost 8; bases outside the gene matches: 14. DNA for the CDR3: TGTGCCCTACGGACAGGTACCTCTCGGGGCTACACCTTC. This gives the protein CALRTGTSRGYTF.

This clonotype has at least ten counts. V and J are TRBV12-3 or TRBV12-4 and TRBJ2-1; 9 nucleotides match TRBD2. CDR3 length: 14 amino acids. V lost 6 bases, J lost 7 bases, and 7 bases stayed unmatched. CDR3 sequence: CASRHSGRSNEQFF. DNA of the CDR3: TGTGCCAGCAGGCATAGCGGGAGATCTAATGAGCAGTTCTTC.

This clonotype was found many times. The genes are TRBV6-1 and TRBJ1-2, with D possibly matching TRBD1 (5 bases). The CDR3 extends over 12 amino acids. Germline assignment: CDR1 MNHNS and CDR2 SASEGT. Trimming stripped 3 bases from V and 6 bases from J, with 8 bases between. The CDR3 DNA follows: TGTGCCAGCAGTGAGACAGTGGATGGCTACACCTTC. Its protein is CASSETVDGYTF.

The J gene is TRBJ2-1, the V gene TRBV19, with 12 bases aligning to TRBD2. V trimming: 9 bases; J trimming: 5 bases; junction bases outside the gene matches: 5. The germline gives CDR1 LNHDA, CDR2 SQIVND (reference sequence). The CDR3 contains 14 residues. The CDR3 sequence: CASHGLAGHNEQFF. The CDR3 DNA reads TGTGCCAGCCACGGACTAGCGGGGCACAATGAGCAGTTCTTC. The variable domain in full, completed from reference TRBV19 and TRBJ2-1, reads DGGITQSPKYLFRKEGQNVTLSCEQNLNHDAMYWYRQDPGQGLRLIYYSQIVNDFQKGDIAEGYSVSREKKESFPLTVTSAQKNPTAFYLCASHGLAGHNEQFFGPGTRLTVL.

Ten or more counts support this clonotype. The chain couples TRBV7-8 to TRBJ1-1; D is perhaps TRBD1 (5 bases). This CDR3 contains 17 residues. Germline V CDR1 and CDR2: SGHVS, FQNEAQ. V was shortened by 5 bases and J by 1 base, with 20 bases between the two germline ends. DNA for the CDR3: TGTGCCAGCAGCCAATTCCGCGTGGGGCACACGAACACTGAAGCTTTCTTT. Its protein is CASSQFRVGHTNTEAFF.

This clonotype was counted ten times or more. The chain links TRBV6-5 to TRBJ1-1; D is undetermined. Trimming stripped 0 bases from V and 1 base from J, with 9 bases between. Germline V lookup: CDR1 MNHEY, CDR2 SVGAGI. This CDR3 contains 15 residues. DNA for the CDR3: TGTGCCAGCAGTTACTCTCATGAACCGAACACTGAAGCTTTCTTT. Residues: CASSYSHEPNTEAFF.

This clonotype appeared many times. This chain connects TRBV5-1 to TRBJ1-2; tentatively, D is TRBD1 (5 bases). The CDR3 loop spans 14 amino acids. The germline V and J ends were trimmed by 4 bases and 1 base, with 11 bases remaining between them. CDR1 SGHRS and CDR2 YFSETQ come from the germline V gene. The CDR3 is CASSLQTDNYGYTF. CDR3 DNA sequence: TGCGCCAGCAGCCTTCAGACAGATAACTATGGCTACACCTTC.